This is a list of T cell receptor beta chains from one sample in a study of technical replicates of blood from a handful of donors. The protocol was immunoSEQ multiplex PCR, while the TCRdb copy is restricted to in-frame clones and leaves out a portion. The sample lists tens of thousands of clones; approximately 95% were seen once. Sequencing used T cells isolated from PBMCs. The receptors come from a human donor in good health. Each CDR3 is given with its conserved first and last residue. D genes are given only for firm matches. Expanded clones are given a class, and other clones once, few, many or no size at all.

>NA|TRBJ1-1|TRBV25-1|NA
TGTGCCAGTTTTTTCCGACAGATGGCTTTCTTT
CASFFRQMAFF
>TRBD1|TRBJ1-1|TRBV9|NA
TGTGCCAGCAGCTACTCAGGGGGCGCTGAAGCTTTCTTT
CASSYSGGAEAFF
>NA|TRBJ2-5|TRBV9|NA
TGTGCCAGCAGCCTCCGCGGCGGACAAGAGACCCAGTACTTC
CASSLRGGQETQYF
>NA|TRBJ2-7|TRBV9|NA
TGTGCCAGCAGCGTTACGCCCGGGGTGGGGTACGAGCAGTACTTC
CASSVTPGVGYEQYF
>TRBD2|TRBJ2-1|TRBV6-5|NA
TGTGCCAGCAGTTCCGACGCGGGGGGATACAATGAGCAGTTCTTC
CASSSDAGGYNEQFF
>TRBD1|TRBJ2-5|TRBV13|NA
TGTGCCAGCAGCTTAAATGGAGGACAGGCTCAAGAGACCCAGTACTTC
CASSLNGGQAQETQYF
>TRBD2|TRBJ2-7|TRBV7-2|NA
TGTGCCAGCAGATTAGCGGGGGGGGAGGCCTACGAGCAGTACTTC
CASRLAGGEAYEQYF
>NA|TRBJ2-7|TRBV5-1|NA
TGCGCCAGCAGCTTGAGGTTCAGCGAAGCGGGCCACTCCTACGAGCAGTACTTC
CASSLRFSEAGHSYEQYF
>TRBD2|TRBJ2-7|TRBV7-2|NA
TGTGCCAGCAGCTTATTGAGCGGGAGTTCTCGCGAGCAGTACTTC
CASSLLSGSSREQYF
>TRBD1|TRBJ2-3|TRBV27|NA
TGTGCCAGCCTACAACCAAACCCCCTGACAGGGGCCTCAGATACGCAGTATTTT
CASLQPNPLTGASDTQYF
>TRBD2|TRBJ2-5|TRBV2|NA
TGTGCCAGCAGTGAAGCGCACAGCGGGAATAGCAGGCGGACCCAGTACTTC
CASSEAHSGNSRRTQYF
>NA|TRBJ2-5|TRBV27|NA
TGTGCCAGCAGTTCCAGTCCCCAACTACGGATGGAGACCCAGTACTTC
CASSSSPQLRMETQYF
>NA|TRBJ2-7|TRBV6-7|once
TGTGCCAGCAGCGCCCGACTGACTAGAAAGTCCTACGAGCAGTACTTC
CASSARLTRKSYEQYF
>NA|TRBJ1-5|TRBV27|NA
TGTGCCAGCAGCGGACAGTATAGCAATCAGCCCCAGCATTTT
CASSGQYSNQPQHF
>NA|TRBJ2-3|TRBV9|NA
TGTGCCAGCAGCGTAGCCCCTAGCTATGATACGCAGTATTTT
CASSVAPSYDTQYF
>TRBD1|TRBJ1-1|TRBV28|NA
TGTGCCAGCAGTTTACCGGGACAGGGATTTGAAGCTTTCTTT
CASSLPGQGFEAFF